The 26 T cell receptor beta chains presented below share a single source sample, sequenced in a study of CD8 T cells in Susac syndrome (dated by TCRdb to the late 2010s). Receptor amplification or capture employed the immunoSEQ multiplex PCR assay. RNA was extracted using the RNeasy kit, and about 0.5 to 1 microgram was reverse transcribed with random hexamers. The public sequencing data were trimmed at Q25 with fastp and processed into clonotypes with MiXCR by TCRdb, which kept only in-frame beta chains. Rows with one shared CDR3 protein collapse into an entry with the most common genes and DNA. The sample profile shows roughly 130,000 distinct CDR3 sequences; 85% to 95% of them were found once. The ten top clones hold over 0.095% of the sample. The specimen was CD4+ T cells from PBMCs. These receptors all stem from a human donor with multiple sclerosis.

V usage is TRBV30 and J usage is TRBJ1-4; D is undetermined. V lost 2 bases and J 4 bases, leaving 8 bases between the germline ends. Germline CDR1 GTSNPN, CDR2 SVGIG (reference sequence). The CDR3 runs to 13 residues. For the CDR3, the DNA is TGTGCCTGGAGTAGAGACCGTAATGAAAAACTGTTTTTT. Protein sequence: CAWSRDRNEKLFF.

The rearrangement links TRBV5-6 to TRBJ2-1; TRBD2 might be the D (7 bases). This CDR3 region has 16 residues. V was pared by 0 bases and J by 2 bases, with 12 bases between. Germline assignment: CDR1 SGHDT and CDR2 YYEEEE. The chain's CDR3 is CASSLVRGGPYNEQFF. The CDR3, as DNA: TGTGCCAGCAGCTTGGTAAGGGGGGGTCCCTACAATGAGCAGTTCTTC.

The V and J genes are TRBV9 and TRBJ2-5, with 8 bases aligning to TRBD2. There are 15 residues in the CDR3. Trimming took 2 bases from V and 0 from J; bases not matched to a gene: 3. Germline assignment: CDR1 SGDLS and CDR2 YYNGEE. CDR3 in amino acids: CASSVGGVYQETQYF. In DNA, the CDR3 is TGTGCCAGCAGCGTCGGGGGGGTGTACCAAGAGACCCAGTACTTC.

V gene TRBV18 combines with J gene TRBJ2-7; no clear D gene. This CDR3 has 14 amino acids. V was trimmed by 2 bases and J by 3 bases, leaving 11 bases between them. Germline CDR1 and CDR2: KGHSH and LQKENI. CDR3 in amino acids: CASSPVSDFYEQYF. DNA for the CDR3: TGTGCCAGCTCACCAGTGTCAGACTTCTACGAGCAGTACTTC.

For the CDR3, the DNA is TGTGCCAGCAGTTCTACGGACAGACGAAACTATGGCTACACCTTC. Translation gives CASSSTDRRNYGYTF. The chain employs TRBV28 and TRBJ1-2; D may be TRBD1 (6 bases). V shed 4 bases and J shed 2 bases, with 14 bases lying between them. CDR3 length equals 15 residues. Germline CDR1 reads MDHEN; CDR2 reads SYDVKM.

The chain joins TRBV24-1 to TRBJ2-7; maybe TRBD1 (5 bases). Germline lookup yields CDR1 KGHDR and CDR2 SFDVKD. The CDR3 spans 13 residues. Trimming shortened V by 0 bases and J by 4 bases, and 6 bases separated the two germline ends. The CDR3 DNA reads TGTGCCACCAGTGATTTGAGGGGTTACGAGCAGTACTTC. Its translation is CATSDLRGYEQYF.

The chain has TRBV9 and TRBJ2-2, with 7 bases lining up with TRBD1. Germline V gives CDR1 SGDLS, CDR2 YYNGEE. J lost 0 bases, V lost 4 bases, and 9 bases had no gene match. This CDR3 comprises 17 residues. The DNA of the CDR3 is TGTGCCAGCAGCCCCTGGGGACAGCCTTCGAACACCGGGGAGCTGTTTTTT. Its protein product is CASSPWGQPSNTGELFF.

V usage is TRBV24-1 and J usage is TRBJ1-2; 10 nucleotides agree with TRBD1. The CDR3 spans 15 residues. Germline V gene lookup returns CDR1 KGHDR and CDR2 SFDVKD. Trimming at V came to 3 bases and at J to 4 bases, leaving 4 bases not matched to a gene. The CDR3 nucleotides read TGTGCCACCAGTGATGCCGGGACAGGGGCCTATGGCTACACCTTC. Amino acid sequence: CATSDAGTGAYGYTF.

The J gene is TRBJ2-5, the V gene TRBV20-1; D is possibly TRBD1 or TRBD2 (6 bases each). The CDR3 extends over 14 amino acids. Looked up from germline, CDR1 is DFQATT and CDR2 is SNEGSKA (reference sequence). V was pared by 6 bases and J by 1 base, with 15 bases between. CDR3 loop: CSAPRGGTQETQYF. The CDR3 region has the DNA TGCAGTGCCCCAAGAGGGGGGACCCAAGAGACCCAGTACTTC.

This clonotype was counted only a few times. The gene calls are TRBV29-1 and TRBJ2-7, with 9 bases aligning to TRBD1. V was clipped by 5 bases and J by 4 bases; unmatched bases: 3. This CDR3 spans 12 amino acids. Germline loops: CDR1 SQVTM, CDR2 ANQGSEA. CDR3: CSVSQGAYEQYF. For the CDR3, the DNA is TGCAGCGTTTCACAGGGGGCTTACGAGCAGTACTTC.

This chain uses TRBV9 with TRBJ2-2; a weak D match, TRBD1 (5 bases). The CDR3 runs to 14 residues. Germline CDR1 is SGDLS and CDR2 is YYNGEE. Trimming took 3 bases from V and 3 from J, leaving 9 bases between them. CDR3 in amino acids: CASSGQGYTGELFF. The CDR3 DNA reads as TGTGCCAGCAGCGGTCAGGGATACACCGGGGAGCTGTTTTTT.

This chain links TRBV24-1 with TRBJ2-3; TRBD1 matches at 9 bases. This CDR3 region has 16 residues. CDR1 and CDR2 from the germline V gene are KGHDR and SFDVKD. V shed 4 bases and J 2 bases; nucleotides not matched to a gene: 6. The CDR3: CATSDLRTGATDTQYF. CDR3 sequence (DNA): TGTGCCACCAGTGACCTACGGACAGGGGCCACAGATACGCAGTATTTT.

The V call is TRBV5-1, the J call TRBJ2-7; D is possibly TRBD1 (6 bases). The CDR3 contains 15 residues. Per the germline V gene, CDR1 is SGHRS and CDR2 is YFSETQ. V shed 2 bases and J shed 6 bases, with 18 bases lying between them. The CDR3 is CASSLGGVGFGEQYF. CDR3 bases: TGCGCCAGCAGCTTAGGGGGAGTAGGTTTTGGCGAGCAGTACTTC.

This chain connects TRBV9 to TRBJ2-1; 7 bases match TRBD2. The CDR3 runs to 18 residues. Per germline, CDR1 SGDLS and CDR2 YYNGEE. Trimming cost V 1 base and J 4 bases; bases outside gene matches: 14. This CDR3 is CASSVTVRGRGQYNEQFF. The CDR3 DNA is TGTGCCAGCAGCGTAACTGTAAGAGGGAGGGGTCAATACAATGAGCAGTTCTTC.

The chain is built from TRBV25-1 and TRBJ2-1; maybe TRBD2 (5 bases). The CDR3 has 14 residues. V gave up 3 bases and J gave up 7 bases, with 13 bases separating them. CDR1 and CDR2 from the germline V gene are MGHDK and SYGVNS. The CDR3 DNA reads as TGTGCCAGCAGTGATGACTACCCGGGGAATGAGCAGTTCTTC. It specifies CASSDDYPGNEQFF. Full variable domain (remainder filled in from reference TRBV25-1 and TRBJ2-1): EADIYQTPRYLVIGTGKKITLECSQTMGHDKMYWYQQDPGMELHLIHYSYGVNSTEKGDLSSESTVSRIRTEHFPLTLESARPSHTSQYLCASSDDYPGNEQFFGPGTRLTVL.

The chain carries TRBV10-3 and TRBJ2-1; 7 nucleotides line up with TRBD1. Germline trimming cut 10 bases from V and 2 bases from J; bases unmatched to any gene: 8. Germline V gives CDR1 ENHRY, CDR2 SYGVKD. The length of the CDR3 is 14 residues. The CDR3 DNA reads as TGTGCCACCCGTCAGGGGGATACCTACAATGAGCAGTTCTTC. Amino acid sequence: CATRQGDTYNEQFF.

This chain's CDR3 is CASSPARRGIGYEQYF. Written as DNA, the CDR3 is TGTGCCAGCAGTCCAGCCCGGCGCGGTATTGGGTACGAGCAGTACTTC. The chain combines TRBV6-1 with TRBJ2-7, with no clear D. V dropped 5 bases and J dropped 4 bases, with 21 bases sitting between them. The CDR3 extends over 16 amino acids. CDR1 is MNHNS and CDR2 is SASEGT in the germline V gene.

V usage is TRBV5-1 and J usage is TRBJ2-1; possibly TRBD2 for D (6 bases). Germline values: CDR1 SGHRS, CDR2 YFSETQ. The CDR3 has 14 residues. Between the trimmed V and J ends, which lost 5 bases and 7 bases, there was a span of 16 bases. CDR3 in amino acids: CASRLVTGVNEQFF. DNA of the CDR3: TGCGCCAGCAGACTTGTGACGGGGGTGAATGAGCAGTTCTTC.

This chain joins TRBV24-1 and TRBJ1-2; 11 bases align to TRBD1. The CDR3 consists of 15 residues. Trimming at V came to 5 bases and at J to 2 bases, leaving 3 bases not matched to a gene. Germline CDR1 KGHDR, CDR2 SFDVKD. CDR3 amino acids: CATSAGQGANYGYTF. The CDR3 bases are TGTGCCACCAGTGCCGGACAGGGGGCAAACTATGGCTACACCTTC.

Here the CDR3 reads CASSSTWGSNQPQHF. The CDR3, as DNA: TGTGCCAGCAGCTCCACGTGGGGTAGCAATCAGCCCCAGCATTTT. V usage is TRBV3-1 and J usage is TRBJ1-5; unclear D gene. Germline V gene lookup returns CDR1 LGHDT and CDR2 YNNKEL (reference sequence). There are 15 residues in the CDR3. Trimming removed 5 bases at V and 0 bases at J, with 11 bases between. Based on the CDR3 plus reference TRBV3-1 and TRBJ1-5, the full variable domain is DTAVSQTPKYLVTQMGNDKSIKCEQNLGHDTMYWYKQDSKKFLKIMFSYNNKELIINETVPNRFSPKSPDKAHLNLHINSLELGDSAVYFCASSSTWGSNQPQHFGDGTRLSIL.

This chain joins TRBV6-5 and TRBJ2-3, with D unresolved. Germline CDR1 reads MNHEY; CDR2 reads SVGAGI. V lost 0 bases and J 2 bases, leaving 6 bases between the germline ends. This CDR3 comprises 14 residues. The CDR3 loop is CASSYSYTTDTQYF. In nucleotides, the CDR3 is TGTGCCAGCAGTTACTCGTACACCACAGATACGCAGTATTTT.

The rearrangement uses TRBV7-2 and TRBJ2-4, with TRBD1 identical over 7 bases. The trim removed 5 bases at V and 6 bases at J, leaving 10 bases unmatched. Germline lookup yields CDR1 SGHTA and CDR2 FQGNSA. The CDR3 is made up of 15 amino acids. CDR3 amino acids: CASSPTGQAANIQYF. CDR3 bases: TGTGCCAGCAGCCCCACCGGACAGGCGGCAAACATTCAGTACTTC.

The V and J genes are TRBV5-1 and TRBJ2-6, with D uncertain. The CDR3 is made up of 16 amino acids. Germline loops: CDR1 SGHRS, CDR2 YFSETQ. Trimming pared 0 bases from V and 2 bases from J, leaving 9 bases between. The CDR3 loop is CASSLVAAAGANVLTF. The CDR3 nucleotides read TGCGCCAGCAGCTTGGTAGCCGCAGCTGGGGCCAACGTCCTGACTTTC. The whole variable domain, remainder taken from reference TRBV5-1 and TRBJ2-6, is KAGVTQTPRYLIKTRGQQVTLSCSPISGHRSVSWYQQTPGQGLQFLFEYFSETQRNKGNFPGRFSGRQFSNSRSEMNVSTLELGDSALYLCASSLVAAAGANVLTFGAGSRLTVL.

This sequence joins TRBV5-6 and TRBJ2-1; D is unclear. Germline V gives CDR1 SGHDT, CDR2 YYEEEE. This CDR3 contains 14 residues. V was pared by 4 bases and J by 7 bases, with 15 bases between. In DNA, the CDR3 is TGTGCCAGCAGCGCAGGTCACGGAAGGAATGAGCAGTTCTTC. This encodes CASSAGHGRNEQFF.

The rearrangement joins TRBV7-3 to TRBJ2-5; possibly TRBD1 or TRBD2 for D (5 bases each). The germline gives CDR1 SGHTA, CDR2 FQGTGA. Trimming pared 0 bases from V and 5 bases from J, leaving 10 bases between. The CDR3 has 14 amino acids. CDR3 bases: TGTGCCAGCAGCTTAACGGCCGGGACGGAGACCCAGTACTTC. Its translation: CASSLTAGTETQYF.

This clonotype was picked up one time. The chain joins TRBV20-1 to TRBJ1-1, with D maybe TRBD1 (5 bases). Deletions cut 2 bases from V and 4 bases from J, with 8 bases between. Germline CDR1 reads DFQATT; CDR2 reads SNEGSKA (reference sequence). This CDR3 contains 12 residues. DNA of the CDR3: TGCAGTGCTAGACGACAGTCCACTGAAGCTTTCTTT. It yields the protein CSARRQSTEAFF.